These T cell receptor beta chains were read from a single sample in a study of CD8+CD57+ T cells in acquired aplastic anemia. TCRdb independently ran MiXCR on the reads; one entry per CDR3 protein. Of 130,000 or so distinct CDR3 sequences listed, 41% were seen once; the top ten hold 6.5% to 10%. Material: sorted CD4+, CD8+, or CD8+CD57+ T cells (not recorded which) from PBMCs. These receptors originate from a human donor in good health, serving as a control. The CDR3 runs from the conserved cysteine through the conserved F or W.

cdr3_aa j_call v_call
CASSTDTQYF TRBJ2-3 TRBV2
CASKLGSTNEKLFF TRBJ1-4 TRBV6-1
CSLRGRLAGRTDTQYF TRBJ2-3 TRBV20-1
CASNSHGTVPGELFF TRBJ2-2 TRBV6-5
CSTGQEGGYTF TRBJ1-2 TRBV29-1
CACSAGQGAYEQYF TRBJ2-7 TRBV2
CASSFSDRDGTQYF TRBJ2-5 TRBV28
CASSPQDGASEKLFF TRBJ1-4 TRBV4-2
CASSIRQDKNIQYF TRBJ2-4 TRBV19
CASSPGTFQAEAFF TRBJ1-1 TRBV18
CSAHDSTDTQYF TRBJ2-3 TRBV20-1
CASSDRQSTDTQYF TRBJ2-3 TRBV6-1
CASRGRGGYTF TRBJ1-2 TRBV12-3/TRBV12-4
CASGRTWFRQPQHF TRBJ1-5 TRBV2
CASSGAGSGNTIYF TRBJ1-3 TRBV5-1
CASSVSLRINTEAFF TRBJ1-1 TRBV5-1
CASSSQGNLVNEQFF TRBJ2-1 TRBV11-3
CASSHLAGAPTDTQYF TRBJ2-3 TRBV3-1
CASSLDSRQETQYF TRBJ2-5 TRBV11-3
CASSFGGVRRETQYF TRBJ2-5 TRBV5-1
CSVSRQGTKQETQYF TRBJ2-5 TRBV29-1
CASSLAFMTGPSGANVLTF TRBJ2-6 TRBV5-1
CASSVGGVNTEAFF TRBJ1-1 TRBV11-3
CASSDWGDTGELFF TRBJ2-2 TRBV10-2
CASSPRTGLSVRSMNTEAFF TRBJ1-1 TRBV18
CASSVDVSALDTQYF TRBJ2-3 TRBV9
CSVYQVDGYTF TRBJ1-2 TRBV29-1
CASSSQGVDTF TRBJ1-2 TRBV5-6
CASNIQGAKTQYF TRBJ2-5 TRBV6-1
CATSRTATSGAKTQYF TRBJ2-5 TRBV15